These T cell receptor beta chains were read from a single sample in a study of cytomegalovirus exposure and HLA in healthy donors. TCRdb keeps only in-frame clones here, not all; method: immunoSEQ multiplex PCR. The data hold 100,000 to 150,000 clones, with roughly 82% observed a single time. The sample comprised PBMCs. Source of these receptors: a male donor in good health and CMV-seropositive. CDR3s include the opening cysteine and the closing phenylalanine or tryptophan. Clone size, where shown, is once, few, many, or a class for clones that have expanded.

j_call: TRBJ1-1; clone_size: few; v_call: TRBV30; cdr3_aa: CAWSVPGHRVGTEAFF
j_call: TRBJ1-2; clone_size: NA; v_call: TRBV28; cdr3_aa: CASRLADSIYGYTF
j_call: TRBJ1-5; clone_size: once; v_call: TRBV15; cdr3_aa: CATSRQGSTQPQHF
j_call: TRBJ1-3; clone_size: NA; v_call: TRBV4-3; cdr3_aa: CASSQDIKRVGGNTIYF
j_call: TRBJ1-2; clone_size: NA; v_call: TRBV29-1; cdr3_aa: CSVEDMALGVVNYGYTF
j_call: TRBJ2-3; clone_size: few; v_call: TRBV27; cdr3_aa: CATSVDTQYF
j_call: TRBJ1-5; clone_size: NA; v_call: TRBV6-6; cdr3_aa: CASSYPDSQPQHF
j_call: TRBJ2-1; clone_size: NA; v_call: TRBV5-8; cdr3_aa: CASSLRGYEQFF
j_call: TRBJ2-1; clone_size: NA; v_call: TRBV28; cdr3_aa: CAPGLASFYNEQFF
j_call: TRBJ2-7; clone_size: NA; v_call: TRBV5-1; cdr3_aa: CASSLAKSSYEQYF
j_call: TRBJ2-7; clone_size: NA; v_call: TRBV29-1; cdr3_aa: CSAEKGADEQYF
j_call: TRBJ1-2; clone_size: NA; v_call: TRBV7-9; cdr3_aa: CASSLVGTGVHYGYTF
j_call: TRBJ1-1; clone_size: NA; v_call: TRBV15; cdr3_aa: CATSVKVGDTEAFF